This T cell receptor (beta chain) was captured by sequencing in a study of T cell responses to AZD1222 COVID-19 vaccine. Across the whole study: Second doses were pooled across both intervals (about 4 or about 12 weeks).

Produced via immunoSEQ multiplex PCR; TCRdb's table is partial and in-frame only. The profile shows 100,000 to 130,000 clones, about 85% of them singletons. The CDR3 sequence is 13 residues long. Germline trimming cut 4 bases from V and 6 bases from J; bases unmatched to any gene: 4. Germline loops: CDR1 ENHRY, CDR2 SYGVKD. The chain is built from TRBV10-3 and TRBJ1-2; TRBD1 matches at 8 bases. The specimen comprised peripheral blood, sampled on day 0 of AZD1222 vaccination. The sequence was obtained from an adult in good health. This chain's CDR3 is CAISVGQGDGYTF. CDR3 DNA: TGTGCCATCAGTGTCGGACAGGGAGATGGCTACACCTTC.